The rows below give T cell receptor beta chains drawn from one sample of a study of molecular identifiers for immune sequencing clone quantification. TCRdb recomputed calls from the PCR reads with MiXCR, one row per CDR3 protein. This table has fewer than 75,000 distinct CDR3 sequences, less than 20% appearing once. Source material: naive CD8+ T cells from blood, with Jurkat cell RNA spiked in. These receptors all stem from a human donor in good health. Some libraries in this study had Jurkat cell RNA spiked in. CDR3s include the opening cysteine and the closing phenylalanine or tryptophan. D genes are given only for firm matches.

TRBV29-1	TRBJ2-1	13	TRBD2	CSVLLAGYNEQFF
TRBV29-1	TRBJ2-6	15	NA	CSARDLYSGANVLTF
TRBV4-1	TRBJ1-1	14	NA	CASSQAALNTEAFF
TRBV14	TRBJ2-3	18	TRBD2	CASSPQIAGGPFTDTQYF
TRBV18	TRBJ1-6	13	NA	CASSLARNSPLHF
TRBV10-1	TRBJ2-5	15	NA	CASSDGGRNEETQYF
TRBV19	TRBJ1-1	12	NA	CASCRSNTEAFF
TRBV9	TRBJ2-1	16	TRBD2	CASSSRLAGSGNEQFF
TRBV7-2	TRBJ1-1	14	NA	CASSLARGHTEAFF
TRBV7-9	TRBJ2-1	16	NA	CASSLKAENMNNEQFF
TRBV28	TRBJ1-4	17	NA	CASSFIPVGRTSEKLFF
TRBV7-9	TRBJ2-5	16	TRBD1	CASSLAPIQGQETQYF
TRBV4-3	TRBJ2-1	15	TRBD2	CASSHGLAEYNEQFF
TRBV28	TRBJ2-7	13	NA	CASSLWSEQGSYF
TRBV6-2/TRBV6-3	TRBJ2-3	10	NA	CASRGNTQYF
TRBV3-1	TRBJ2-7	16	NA	CASSQGPGLVSYEQYF
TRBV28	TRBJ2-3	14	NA	CASSFSGGTDTQYF
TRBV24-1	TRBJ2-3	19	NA	CATSDFRPSGPAGTDTQYF
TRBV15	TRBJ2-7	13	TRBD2	CATNGGSSNEQYF
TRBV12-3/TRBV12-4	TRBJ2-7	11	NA	CAVLKGYEQYF
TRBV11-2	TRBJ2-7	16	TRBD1	CASSFTGQGSSYEQYF
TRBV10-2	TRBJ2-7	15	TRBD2	CASSHGWTSVYEQYF
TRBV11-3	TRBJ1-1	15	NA	CASSLAGLMNTEAFF
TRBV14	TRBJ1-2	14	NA	CASSQESGTYGYTF
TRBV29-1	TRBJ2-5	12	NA	CSAAEARETQYF
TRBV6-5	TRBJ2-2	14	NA	CASSPSLATGELFF
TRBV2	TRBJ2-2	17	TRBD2	CASSSRLAGVNTGELFF
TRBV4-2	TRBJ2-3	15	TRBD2	CAIRTSSLGTDTQYF